This T cell receptor beta chain comes out of a study of T cell responses to AZD1222 COVID-19 vaccine. The study's findings and limits: Two AZD1222 doses significantly raised spike-specific TCR breadth and depth over controls.

In regard to this clone: Its antigen is not identified.

This CDR3 comprises 15 residues. Trimming removed 1 base from V and 3 bases from J, with 12 bases in between. Germline assignment: CDR1 MDHEN and CDR2 SYDVKM. TCRdb's copy holds only in-frame clones and misses some; the assay was immunoSEQ multiplex PCR. Altogether roughly 150,000 clones are present, over 80% being singletons, with the ten largest covering roughly 3%. The receptor was isolated from an adult who received the AZD1222 COVID-19 vaccine. The sample consisted of peripheral blood, taken 28 days after the second AZD1222 dose. The V and J genes are TRBV28 and TRBJ1-1; D is ambiguous. The CDR3 spells CASSLYEGEHTEAFF. The CDR3 DNA reads TGTGCCAGCAGTTTATACGAGGGAGAGCACACTGAAGCTTTCTTT.